The sequence of this T cell receptor beta chain was determined in a study of CD8 T cells in Susac syndrome. Findings of the study overall: The number of individuals included in the study's TCR sequencing and HLA analysis was acknowledged as relatively small.

Points on this clonotype: Its antigen remains unidentified.

There are 12 residues in the CDR3. J lost 2 bases, V lost 7 bases, and 2 bases had no gene match. Germline CDR1 and CDR2: SQVTM and ANQGSEA. Reverse transcription used roughly 0.5 to 1 ug RNA and random hexamers. From the immunoSEQ multiplex PCR reads, TCRdb called clonotypes with MiXCR, one entry per CDR3 protein. Among fewer than 150,000 distinct CDR3 sequences listed, about 95% were seen once. The sequenced material came from CD4+ T cells from PBMCs. This receptor was obtained from a human donor in good health. The gene calls are TRBV29-1 and TRBJ2-7; 10 bases line up with TRBD1. In DNA form, the CDR3 reads TGCAGCGCTGGGACAGGGGCCTACGAGCAGTACTTC. It is translated as CSAGTGAYEQYF.